This entry lists 16 T cell receptor beta chains sequenced from one sample in a study of breast tumors, draining lymph nodes, adjacent tissues (TCRdb year 2016). The library was built by means of multiplex PCR. The sequencing machine was an Illumina HiSeq 2000. TCRdb reran the public reads through fastp at Q25 and MiXCR, keeping productive beta chains. One record per CDR3 amino acid sequence lists the most common genes and DNA. This sample comprises about 170,000 distinct CDR3 sequences, roughly a third of them detected only once. Together, the top ten hold around 3.5% of the sample. Lymph node samples came from the axillary draining lymph nodes of breast cancer patients. The sample comprised axillary lymph node tissue. The receptors were gathered from a female donor with breast cancer. Some clones in this sample may be carry-over from other donors' samples.

Of note for this clonotype: Since the CDR3 does not end with the conserved phenylalanine or tryptophan, this likely comes from a read error. The V and J genes are TRBV7-8 and TRBJ2-2; TRBD2 matches 8 bases. Germline values: CDR1 SGHVS, CDR2 FQNEAQ. The CDR3 sequence is 17 residues long. The DNA of the CDR3 is TGTGCCAGCAGCTTAGGAGGCGGGAGGAGAGTCACCGGTGAGCTGTTTTGT. It yields the protein CASSLGGGRRVTGELFC.

There are many counts of this clonotype. The chain uses TRBV28 and TRBJ2-7; D unclear. Germline V lookup: CDR1 MDHEN, CDR2 SYDVKM. The CDR3 has 11 residues. Trimming stripped 4 bases from V and 7 bases from J, with 8 bases between. The CDR3 DNA sequence: TGTGCCAGCAGTTCACGGAGAGAGCAGTACTTC. This encodes CASSSRREQYF.

This clonotype was detected many times. This rearrangement joins TRBV20-1 to TRBJ2-7; 9 bases are a match to TRBD1. V trimming: 8 bases; J trimming: 3 bases; junction bases outside the gene matches: 5. The CDR3 spans 12 residues. CDR1 DFQATT and CDR2 SNEGSKA come from the germline V gene (reference sequence). CDR3 sequence: CSYPGQGYEQYF. CDR3 DNA sequence: TGCAGTTATCCGGGACAGGGCTACGAGCAGTACTTC.

In its sample, this clonotype was seen a few times. The gene calls are TRBV20-1 and TRBJ2-3; D may be TRBD2 (6 bases). The CDR3 spans 16 residues. Deletions cut 3 bases from V and 4 bases from J, with 20 bases between. Per the germline V gene, CDR1 is DFQATT and CDR2 is SNEGSKA (reference sequence). In DNA form, the CDR3 reads TGCAGTGCTAGGGCGTCGGGTGGGAGGACGTCAGATACGCAGTATTTT. Translated, it gives CSARASGGRTSDTQYF.

The V call is TRBV7-2, the J call TRBJ2-1, with a possible D match to TRBD1 (5 bases). Trimming shortened V by 7 bases and J by 7 bases, and 17 bases separated the two germline ends. This CDR3 spans 14 amino acids. The germline V gene encodes CDR1 SGHTA and CDR2 FQGNSA. The CDR3 DNA reads as TGTGCCAGCACCGCCCAGGGCACGGGTAATGAGCAGTTCTTC. It specifies CASTAQGTGNEQFF.

Ten or more counts support this clonotype. The chain has TRBV5-4 and TRBJ2-1; 11 nucleotides agree with TRBD1. Trimming at V came to 3 bases and at J to 6 bases, leaving 8 bases not matched to a gene. From germline, CDR1 is SGHNT and CDR2 YYREEE (reference sequence). The CDR3 length is 16 residues. The CDR3 loop is CASSYEGTGGFNEQFF. CDR3 coding DNA: TGTGCCAGCAGCTATGAAGGGACAGGGGGATTCAATGAGCAGTTCTTC.

The chain carries TRBV27 and TRBJ1-5; the D is unclear. This CDR3 comprises 13 residues. Germline V gene data show CDR1 as MNHEY and CDR2 as SMNVEV (reference sequence). Trimming cost V 2 bases and J 6 bases, with 8 bases left between them. CDR3 sequence: CASSLGPSQPQHF. In nucleotides, the CDR3 is TGTGCCAGCAGTTTAGGCCCGAGTCAGCCCCAGCATTTT.

This clonotype was detected only a few times. The rearrangement uses TRBV11-2 and TRBJ1-5; D is ambiguous. From germline, CDR1 is SGHAT and CDR2 FQNNGV. CDR3 length: 13 amino acids. Trimming pared 1 base from V and 3 bases from J, leaving 4 bases between. The CDR3 region has the DNA TGTGCCAGCAGCTTAGCTCCCAATCAGCCCCAGCATTTT. Protein sequence: CASSLAPNQPQHF.

The chain has TRBV19 and TRBJ2-5; 13 bases match TRBD2. The CDR3 runs to 17 residues. The V and J ends lost 1 base and 2 bases, in that order; junction bases with no gene match: 4. The germline CDR1 and CDR2 sequences are LNHDA and SQIVND (reference sequence). The chain's CDR3 is CASSIGLAGGPQETQYF. CDR3 DNA: TGTGCCAGTAGTATAGGACTAGCGGGAGGACCACAAGAGACCCAGTACTTC.

About this clonotype: With a much larger clone just one base away, this may be a read error. The rearrangement uses TRBV6-5 and TRBJ1-2; D is ambiguous. The V end was cut by 2 bases, the J end by 8 bases, with 12 bases between. Germline CDR1 reads MNHEY; CDR2 reads SVGAGI. The CDR3 length is 13 residues. This CDR3 reads CASSYASLRGYTF. In DNA, the CDR3 is TGTGCCAGCAGTTACGCGAGCCTAAGGGGCTACACCTTC.

About this clonotype itself: One end of the junction varies from germline; a read error may be responsible. The rearrangement uses TRBV10-3 and TRBJ1-2; no firm D call. The CDR3 has 12 residues. Germline V lookup: CDR1 ENHRY, CDR2 SYGVKD. CDR3 sequence reads: CAISESPIGYTF. DNA for the CDR3: TGTGCCATCAGTGAGTCCCCCATTGGCTACACTTTC.

The chain employs TRBV5-4 and TRBJ1-2, with 10 bases that match TRBD1. The V gene's germline CDR1 is SGHNT and CDR2 YYREEE (reference sequence). J lost 7 bases, V lost 0 bases, and 3 bases had no gene match. This CDR3 is built from 14 residues. As DNA, the CDR3 is TGTGCCAGCAGCTTGGAGGGGACAGGGGTTGGCTACACCTTC. Translated: CASSLEGTGVGYTF. Supplemented by reference TRBV5-4 and TRBJ1-2, the full variable domain reads ETGVTQSPTHLIKTRGQQVTLRCSSQSGHNTVSWYQQALGQGPQFIFQYYREEENGRGNFPPRFSGLQFPNYSSELNVNALELDDSALYLCASSLEGTGVGYTFGSGTRLTVV.

For this clonotype: Relative to the germline gene, one junction end is altered; a read error may explain this. The V call is TRBV7-2, the J call TRBJ2-7, with D maybe TRBD2 (5 bases). Germline CDR1 is SGHTA and CDR2 is FQGNSA. The CDR3 loop spans 15 amino acids. Here the CDR3 DNA reads TGTGCCAGCAGCGTACGGGCAACTAGTTCCTACGAGCAGCACTTC. Residues: CASSVRATSSYEQHF.

The DNA of the CDR3 is TGTGCCAGCAGCCCTCGAACCCTGGGCGAGCTGTTTTTT. It yields the protein CASSPRTLGELFF. The chain employs TRBV7-2 and TRBJ2-2; D is unclear. From germline, CDR1 is SGHTA and CDR2 FQGNSA. This CDR3 has 13 residues. The V end lost 5 bases, the J end lost 11 bases, and 15 bases lay between the germline ends.

In this sample, this clonotype turned up a few times. The CDR3 DNA is TGTGCCAGCAGCCACATACCCGCAGATACGCAGTATTTT. It encodes CASSHIPADTQYF. The chain combines TRBV12-1 with TRBJ2-3. TRBV12-1 is a recognized pseudogene. This CDR3 has 13 residues.

On this clonotype itself: Given the absence of the conserved phenylalanine or tryptophan at the CDR3 end, a read error is likely. The V call is TRBV10-1, the J call TRBJ1-1, with 7 nucleotides matching TRBD1. V shed 7 bases and J 0 bases; nucleotides not matched to a gene: 8. The germline gives CDR1 WNHNN, CDR2 SYGVQD (reference sequence). The CDR3 is 15 amino acids. CDR3 bases: TGCGCCAGCAAGACCCACAGGGGAATGAACACTGAAGCTTTCTTG. Encoded protein: CASKTHRGMNTEAFL.